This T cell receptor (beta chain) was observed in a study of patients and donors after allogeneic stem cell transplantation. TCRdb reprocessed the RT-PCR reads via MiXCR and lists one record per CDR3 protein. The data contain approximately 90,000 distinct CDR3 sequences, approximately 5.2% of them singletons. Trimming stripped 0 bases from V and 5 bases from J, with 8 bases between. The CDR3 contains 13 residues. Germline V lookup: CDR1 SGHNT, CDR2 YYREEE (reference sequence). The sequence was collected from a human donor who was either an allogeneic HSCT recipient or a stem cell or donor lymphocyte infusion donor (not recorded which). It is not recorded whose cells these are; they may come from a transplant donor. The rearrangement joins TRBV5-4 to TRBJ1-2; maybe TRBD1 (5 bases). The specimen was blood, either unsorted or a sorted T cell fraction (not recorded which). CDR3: CASSLAGVYGYTF. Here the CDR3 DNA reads TGTGCCAGCAGCTTGGCGGGGGTATATGGCTACACCTTC.